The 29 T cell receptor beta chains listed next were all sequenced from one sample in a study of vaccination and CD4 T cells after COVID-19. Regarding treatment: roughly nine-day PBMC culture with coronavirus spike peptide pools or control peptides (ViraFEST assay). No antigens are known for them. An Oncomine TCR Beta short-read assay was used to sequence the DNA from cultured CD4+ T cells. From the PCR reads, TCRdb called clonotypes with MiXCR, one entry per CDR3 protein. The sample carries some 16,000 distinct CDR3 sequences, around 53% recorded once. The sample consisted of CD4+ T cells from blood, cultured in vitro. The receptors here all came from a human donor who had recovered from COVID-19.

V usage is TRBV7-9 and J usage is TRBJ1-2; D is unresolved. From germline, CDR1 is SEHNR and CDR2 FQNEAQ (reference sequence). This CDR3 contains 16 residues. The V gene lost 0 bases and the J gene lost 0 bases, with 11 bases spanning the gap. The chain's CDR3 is CASSLALGVPNYGYTF. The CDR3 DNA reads TGTGCCAGCAGCTTAGCGCTCGGGGTGCCTAACTATGGCTACACCTTC.

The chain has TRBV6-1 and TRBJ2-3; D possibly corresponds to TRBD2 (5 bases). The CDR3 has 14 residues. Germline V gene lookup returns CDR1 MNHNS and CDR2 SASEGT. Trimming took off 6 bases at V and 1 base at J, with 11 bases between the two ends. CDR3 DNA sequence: TGTGCCAGCAGCAGGACTCTTCGCACAGATACGCAGTATTTT. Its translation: CASSRTLRTDTQYF.

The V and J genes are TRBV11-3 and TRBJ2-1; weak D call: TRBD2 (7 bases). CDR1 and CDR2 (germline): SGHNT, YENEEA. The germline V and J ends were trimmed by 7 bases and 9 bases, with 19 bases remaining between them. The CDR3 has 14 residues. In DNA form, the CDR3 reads TGTGCCAGCAATGGGGGGGCAGATTTGAGTGAGCAGTTCTTC. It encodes CASNGGADLSEQFF.

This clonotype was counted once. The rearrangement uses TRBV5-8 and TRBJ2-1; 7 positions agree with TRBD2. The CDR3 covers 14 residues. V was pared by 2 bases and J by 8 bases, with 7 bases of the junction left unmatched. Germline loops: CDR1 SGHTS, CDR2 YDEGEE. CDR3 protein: CASSFLAGKDEQFF. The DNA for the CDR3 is TGTGCCAGCAGCTTCTTAGCGGGTAAGGATGAGCAGTTCTTC.

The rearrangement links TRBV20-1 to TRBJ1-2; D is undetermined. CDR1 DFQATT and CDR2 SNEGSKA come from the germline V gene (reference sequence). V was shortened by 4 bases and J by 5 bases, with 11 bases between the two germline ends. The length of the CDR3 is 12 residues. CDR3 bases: TGCAGTGCTACATTAGAGGGTTATGGCTACACCTTC. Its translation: CSATLEGYGYTF.

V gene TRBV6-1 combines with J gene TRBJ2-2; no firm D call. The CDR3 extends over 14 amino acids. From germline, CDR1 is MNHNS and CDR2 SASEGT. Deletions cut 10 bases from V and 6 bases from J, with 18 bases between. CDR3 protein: CATESKGLAGELFF. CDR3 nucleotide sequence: TGTGCCACCGAATCAAAAGGCTTGGCCGGGGAGCTGTTTTTT.

CDR3: CASSTGCNQPQHF. CDR3 nucleotide sequence: TGTGCCAGCAGCACAGGGTGCAATCAGCCCCAGCATTTT. The V gene is TRBV6-1, the J gene TRBJ1-5; D possibly corresponds to TRBD1 (6 bases). This CDR3 contains 13 residues. Trimming left V 6 bases short and J 2 bases short, with 8 bases between. Germline V lookup: CDR1 MNHNS, CDR2 SASEGT.

The CDR3 region has the DNA TGTGCCAGCAGGGCAGGGCCCACGAACACCGGGGAGCTGTTTTTT. This sequence encodes CASRAGPTNTGELFF. The rearrangement joins TRBV6-2 or TRBV6-3 to TRBJ2-2; possibly TRBD1 for D (5 bases). Trimming left V 6 bases short and J 0 bases short, with 11 bases between. This CDR3 comprises 15 residues. Germline lookup yields CDR1 MNHEY and CDR2 SVGEGT.

The chain's CDR3 is CAISNSGANVLTF. DNA for the CDR3: TGTGCCATCAGTAATTCTGGGGCCAACGTCCTGACTTTC. The chain has TRBV10-3 and TRBJ2-6; D gene ambiguous. Between the trimmed V and J ends, which lost 5 bases and 1 base, there was a span of 3 bases. This CDR3 contains 13 residues. The V gene's germline CDR1 is ENHRY and CDR2 SYGVKD.

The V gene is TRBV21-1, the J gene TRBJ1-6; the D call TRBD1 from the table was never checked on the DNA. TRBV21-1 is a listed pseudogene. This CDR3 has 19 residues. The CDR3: CASSPVVGRIGSYNSPLHF. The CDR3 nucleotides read TGTGCCAGCAGTCCCGTGGTGGGACGGATTGGCTCCTATAATTCACCCCTCCACTTT.

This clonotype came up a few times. The CDR3 here is CASSLGQGETQYF. CDR3 sequence (DNA): TGTGCCAGCAGTTTAGGACAGGGAGAGACCCAGTACTTC. V is TRBV12-3 or TRBV12-4 and J is TRBJ2-5, with 7 bases lining up with TRBD1. With V trimmed by 1 base and J by 4 bases, 0 bases remained unmatched. The CDR3 covers 13 residues.

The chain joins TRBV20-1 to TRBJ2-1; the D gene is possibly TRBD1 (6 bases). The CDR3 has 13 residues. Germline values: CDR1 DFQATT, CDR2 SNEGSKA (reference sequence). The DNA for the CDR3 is TGCAGCCTGACAGGCCGCTCCTACAATGAGCAGTTCTTC. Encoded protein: CSLTGRSYNEQFF.

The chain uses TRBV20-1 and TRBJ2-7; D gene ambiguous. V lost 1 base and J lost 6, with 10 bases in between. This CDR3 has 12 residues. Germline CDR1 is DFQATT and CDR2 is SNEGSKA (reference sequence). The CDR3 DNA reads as TGCAGTGCTAGAGGGGAAGGGCGCGAGCAGTACTTC. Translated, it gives CSARGEGREQYF.

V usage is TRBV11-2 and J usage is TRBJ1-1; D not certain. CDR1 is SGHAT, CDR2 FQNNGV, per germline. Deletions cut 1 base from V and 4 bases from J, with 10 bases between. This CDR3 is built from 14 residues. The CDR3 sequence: CASSLVVEVTEAFF. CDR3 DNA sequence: TGTGCCAGCAGCTTAGTCGTGGAAGTCACTGAAGCTTTCTTT. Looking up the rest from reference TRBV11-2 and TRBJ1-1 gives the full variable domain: EAGVAQSPRYKIIEKRQSVAFWCNPISGHATLYWYQQILGQGPKLLIQFQNNGVVDDSQLPKDRFSAERLKGVDSTLKIQPAKLEDSAVYLCASSLVVEVTEAFFGQGTRLTVV.

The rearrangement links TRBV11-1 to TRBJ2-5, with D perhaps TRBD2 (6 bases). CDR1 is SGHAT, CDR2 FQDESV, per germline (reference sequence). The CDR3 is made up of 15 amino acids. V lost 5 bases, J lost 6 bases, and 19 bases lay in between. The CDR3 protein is CASSPPGGIRQTQYF. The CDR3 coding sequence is TGTGCCAGCAGCCCACCGGGCGGGATTAGGCAGACCCAGTACTTC.

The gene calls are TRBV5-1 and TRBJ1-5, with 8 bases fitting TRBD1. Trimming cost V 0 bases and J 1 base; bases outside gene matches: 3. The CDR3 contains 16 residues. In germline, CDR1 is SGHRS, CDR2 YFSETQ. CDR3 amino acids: CASSLGTGWSNQPQHF. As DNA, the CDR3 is TGCGCCAGCAGCTTGGGGACAGGGTGGAGCAATCAGCCCCAGCATTTT.

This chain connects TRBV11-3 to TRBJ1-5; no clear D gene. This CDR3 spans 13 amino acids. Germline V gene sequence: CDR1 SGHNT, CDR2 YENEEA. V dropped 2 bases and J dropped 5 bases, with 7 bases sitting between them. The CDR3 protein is CASSLSPDQPQHF. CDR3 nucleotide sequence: TGTGCCAGCAGCTTATCGCCCGATCAGCCCCAGCATTTT. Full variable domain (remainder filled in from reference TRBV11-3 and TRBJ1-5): EAGVVQSPRYKIIEKKQPVAFWCNPISGHNTLYWYLQNLGQGPELLIRYENEEAVDDSQLPKDRFSAERLKGVDSTLKIQPAELGDSAVYLCASSLSPDQPQHFGDGTRLSIL.

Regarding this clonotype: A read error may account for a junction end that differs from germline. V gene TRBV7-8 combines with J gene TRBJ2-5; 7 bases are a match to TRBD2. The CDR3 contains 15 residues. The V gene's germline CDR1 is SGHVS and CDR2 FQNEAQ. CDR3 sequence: CVSSLVASGPETQYF. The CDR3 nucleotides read TGTGTCAGCAGCTTAGTGGCTAGCGGACCCGAGACCCAGTACTTC.

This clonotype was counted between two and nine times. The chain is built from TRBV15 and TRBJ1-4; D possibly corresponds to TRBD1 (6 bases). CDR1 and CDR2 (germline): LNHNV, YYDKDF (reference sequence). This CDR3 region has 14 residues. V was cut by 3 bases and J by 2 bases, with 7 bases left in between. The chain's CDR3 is CATSRQGTNEKLFF. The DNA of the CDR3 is TGTGCCACCAGCAGGCAGGGGACTAATGAAAAACTGTTTTTT. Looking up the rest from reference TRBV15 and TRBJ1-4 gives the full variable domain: DAMVIQNPRYQVTQFGKPVTLSCSQTLNHNVMYWYQQKSSQAPKLLFHYYDKDFNNEADTPDNFQSRRPNTSFCFLDIRSPGLGDTAMYLCATSRQGTNEKLFFGSGTQLSVL.

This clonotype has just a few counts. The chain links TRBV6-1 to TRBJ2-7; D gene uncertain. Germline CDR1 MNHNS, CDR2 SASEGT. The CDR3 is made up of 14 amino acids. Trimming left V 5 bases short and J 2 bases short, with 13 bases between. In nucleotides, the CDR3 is TGTGCCAGCAGTCGCTCCTTAGCAGCCTACGAGCAGTACTTC. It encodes CASSRSLAAYEQYF.

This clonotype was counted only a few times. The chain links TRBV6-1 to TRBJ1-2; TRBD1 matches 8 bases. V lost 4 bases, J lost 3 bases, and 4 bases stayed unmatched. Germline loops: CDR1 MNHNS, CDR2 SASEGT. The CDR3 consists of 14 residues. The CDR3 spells CASSGSGGDYGYTF. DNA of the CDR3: TGTGCCAGCAGTGGCTCAGGGGGCGACTATGGCTACACCTTC.

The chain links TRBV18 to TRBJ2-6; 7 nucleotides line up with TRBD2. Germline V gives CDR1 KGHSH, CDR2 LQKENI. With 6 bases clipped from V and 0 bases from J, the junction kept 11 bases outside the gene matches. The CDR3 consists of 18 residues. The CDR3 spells CASSSPGEGSSGANVLTF. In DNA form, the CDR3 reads TGTGCCAGCTCCTCGCCCGGGGAGGGTAGCTCTGGGGCCAACGTCCTGACTTTC. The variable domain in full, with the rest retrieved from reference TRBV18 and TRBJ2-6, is NAGVMQNPRHLVRRRGQEARLRCSPMKGHSHVYWYRQLPEEGLKFMVYLQKENIIDESGMPKERFSAEFPKEGPSILRIQQVVRGDSAAYFCASSSPGEGSSGANVLTFGAGSRLTVL.

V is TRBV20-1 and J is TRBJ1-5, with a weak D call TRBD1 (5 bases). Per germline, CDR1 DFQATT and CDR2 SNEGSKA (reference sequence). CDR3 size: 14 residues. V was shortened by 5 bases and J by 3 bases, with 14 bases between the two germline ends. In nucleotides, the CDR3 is TGCAGTGCTGGAGGTGGGGGGAACAATCAGCCCCAGCATTTT. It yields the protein CSAGGGGNNQPQHF.

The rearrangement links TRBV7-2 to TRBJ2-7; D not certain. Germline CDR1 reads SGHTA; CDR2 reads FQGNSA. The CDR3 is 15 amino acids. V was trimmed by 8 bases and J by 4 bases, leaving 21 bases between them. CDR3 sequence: CASALGPPRAYEQYF. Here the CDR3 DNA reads TGTGCCAGCGCCCTAGGACCTCCTAGGGCGTACGAGCAGTACTTC.

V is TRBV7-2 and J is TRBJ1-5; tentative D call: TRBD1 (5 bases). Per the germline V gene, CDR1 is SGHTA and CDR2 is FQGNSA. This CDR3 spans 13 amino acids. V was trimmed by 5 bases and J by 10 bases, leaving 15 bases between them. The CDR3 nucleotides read TGTGCCAGCAGCACCCGTCCTGGGGGTCCCCAGCATTTT. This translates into CASSTRPGGPQHF.

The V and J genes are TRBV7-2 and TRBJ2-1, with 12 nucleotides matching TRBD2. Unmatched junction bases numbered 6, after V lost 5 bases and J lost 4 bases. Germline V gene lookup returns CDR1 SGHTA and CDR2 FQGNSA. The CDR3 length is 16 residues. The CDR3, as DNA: TGTGCCAGCAGCCCGGATGGGACTAGCGGGTACAATGAGCAGTTCTTC. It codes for CASSPDGTSGYNEQFF.

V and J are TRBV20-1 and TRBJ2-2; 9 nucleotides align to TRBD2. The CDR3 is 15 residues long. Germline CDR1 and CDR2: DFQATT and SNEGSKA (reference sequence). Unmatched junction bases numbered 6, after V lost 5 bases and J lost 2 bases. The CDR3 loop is CSALSGGPNTGELFF. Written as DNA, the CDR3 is TGCAGTGCTCTTAGCGGGGGCCCTAACACCGGGGAGCTGTTTTTT.

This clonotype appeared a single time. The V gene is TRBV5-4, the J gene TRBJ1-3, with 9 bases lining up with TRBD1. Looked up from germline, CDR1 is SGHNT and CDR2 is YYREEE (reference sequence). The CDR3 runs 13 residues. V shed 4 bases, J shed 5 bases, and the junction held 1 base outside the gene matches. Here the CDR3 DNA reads TGTGCCAGCAGCGGACAGGGGCGAAACACCATATATTTT. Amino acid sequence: CASSGQGRNTIYF.

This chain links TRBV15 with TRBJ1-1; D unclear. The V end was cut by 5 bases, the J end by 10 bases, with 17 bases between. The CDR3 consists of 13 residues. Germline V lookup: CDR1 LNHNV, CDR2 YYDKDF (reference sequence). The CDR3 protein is CATSPRGGSRAFF. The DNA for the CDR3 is TGTGCCACCAGCCCCCGAGGAGGGTCCAGAGCTTTCTTT.